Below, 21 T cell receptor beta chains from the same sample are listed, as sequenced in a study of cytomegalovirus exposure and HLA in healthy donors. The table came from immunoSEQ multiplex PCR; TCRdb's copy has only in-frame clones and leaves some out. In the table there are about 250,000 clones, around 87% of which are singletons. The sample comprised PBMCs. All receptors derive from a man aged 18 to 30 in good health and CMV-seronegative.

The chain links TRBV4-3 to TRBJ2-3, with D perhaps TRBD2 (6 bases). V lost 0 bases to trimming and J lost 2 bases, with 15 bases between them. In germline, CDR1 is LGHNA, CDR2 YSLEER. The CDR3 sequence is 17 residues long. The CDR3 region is CASSQDWTGETTDTQYF. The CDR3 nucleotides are TGCGCCAGCAGCCAAGATTGGACGGGAGAGACCACAGATACGCAGTATTTT.

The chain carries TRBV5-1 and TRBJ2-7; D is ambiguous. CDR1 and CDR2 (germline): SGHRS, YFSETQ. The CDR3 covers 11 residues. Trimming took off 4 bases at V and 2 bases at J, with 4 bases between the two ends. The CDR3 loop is CASSLTYEQYF. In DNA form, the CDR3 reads TGCGCCAGCAGCCTTACCTACGAGCAGTACTTC.

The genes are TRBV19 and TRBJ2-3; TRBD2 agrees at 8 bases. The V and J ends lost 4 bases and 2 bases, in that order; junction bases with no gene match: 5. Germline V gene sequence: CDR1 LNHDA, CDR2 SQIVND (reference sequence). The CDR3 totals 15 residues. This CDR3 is CASSTLAEYTDTQYF. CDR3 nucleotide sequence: TGTGCCAGTAGTACACTAGCGGAATACACAGATACGCAGTATTTT.

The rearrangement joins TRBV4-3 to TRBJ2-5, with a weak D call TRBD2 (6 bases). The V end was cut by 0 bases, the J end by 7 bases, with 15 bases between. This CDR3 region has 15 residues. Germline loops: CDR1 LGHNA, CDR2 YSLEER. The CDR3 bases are TGCGCCAGCAGCCAAGATATGTCGCAGGGAGGGACCCAGTACTTC. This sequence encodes CASSQDMSQGGTQYF.

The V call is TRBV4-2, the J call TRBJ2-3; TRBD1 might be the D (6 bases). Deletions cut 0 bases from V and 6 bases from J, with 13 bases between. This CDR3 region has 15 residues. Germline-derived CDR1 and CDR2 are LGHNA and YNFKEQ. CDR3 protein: CASSQDGQSSDTQYF. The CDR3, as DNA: TGTGCCAGCAGCCAAGATGGACAGTCATCTGATACGCAGTATTTT.

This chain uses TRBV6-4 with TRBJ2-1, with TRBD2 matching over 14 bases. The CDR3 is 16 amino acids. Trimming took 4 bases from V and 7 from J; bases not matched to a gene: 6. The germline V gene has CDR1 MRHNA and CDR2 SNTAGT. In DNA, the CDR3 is TGTGCCAGCAGTGTTTCGGGACTAGCGGGAGCGAATGAGCAGTTCTTC. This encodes CASSVSGLAGANEQFF.

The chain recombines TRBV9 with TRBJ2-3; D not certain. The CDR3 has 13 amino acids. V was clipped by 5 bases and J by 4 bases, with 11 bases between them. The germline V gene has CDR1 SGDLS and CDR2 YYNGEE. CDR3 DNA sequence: TGTGCCAGCAGGGGTCGGAGCGCAGATACGCAGTATTTT. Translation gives CASRGRSADTQYF.

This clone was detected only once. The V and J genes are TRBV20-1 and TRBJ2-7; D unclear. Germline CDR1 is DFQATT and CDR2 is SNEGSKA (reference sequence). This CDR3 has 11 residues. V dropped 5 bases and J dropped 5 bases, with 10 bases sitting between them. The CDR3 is CSARTVDEQYF. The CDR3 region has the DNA TGCAGTGCTCGAACGGTCGACGAGCAGTACTTC.

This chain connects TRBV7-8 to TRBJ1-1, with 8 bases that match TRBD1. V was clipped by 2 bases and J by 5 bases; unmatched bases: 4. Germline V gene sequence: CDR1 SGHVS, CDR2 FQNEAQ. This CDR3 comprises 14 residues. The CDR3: CASSLTGGRTEAFF. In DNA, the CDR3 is TGTGCCAGCAGCTTAACAGGGGGGAGGACTGAAGCTTTCTTT.

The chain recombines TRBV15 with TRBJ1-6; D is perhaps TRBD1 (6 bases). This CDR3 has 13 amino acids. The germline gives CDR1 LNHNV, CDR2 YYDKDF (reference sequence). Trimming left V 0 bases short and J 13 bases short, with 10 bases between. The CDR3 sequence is CATSRDYTGPLHF. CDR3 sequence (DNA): TGTGCCACCAGCAGAGATTACACAGGGCCCCTCCACTTT.

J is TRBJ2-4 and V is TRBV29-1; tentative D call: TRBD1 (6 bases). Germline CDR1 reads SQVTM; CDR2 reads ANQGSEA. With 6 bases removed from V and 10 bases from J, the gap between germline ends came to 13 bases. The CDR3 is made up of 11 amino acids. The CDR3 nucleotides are TGCAGCGTCCTCGGCGGACAGATTCAGTACTTC. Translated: CSVLGGQIQYF.

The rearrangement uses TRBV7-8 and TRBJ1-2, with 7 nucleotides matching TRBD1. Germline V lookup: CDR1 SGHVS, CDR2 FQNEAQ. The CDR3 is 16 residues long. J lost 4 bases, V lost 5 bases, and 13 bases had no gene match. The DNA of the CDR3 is TGTGCCAGCAGCCCAGACAGGGCCCGCGCAGGCTATGGCTACACCTTC. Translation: CASSPDRARAGYGYTF.

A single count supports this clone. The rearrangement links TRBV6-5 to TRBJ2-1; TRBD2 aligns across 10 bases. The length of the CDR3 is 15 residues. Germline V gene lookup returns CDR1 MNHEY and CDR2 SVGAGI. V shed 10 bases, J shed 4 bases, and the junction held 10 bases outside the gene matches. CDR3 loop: CATSRAGGPYNEQFF. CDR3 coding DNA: TGTGCCACCTCACGAGCGGGGGGGCCGTACAATGAGCAGTTCTTC.

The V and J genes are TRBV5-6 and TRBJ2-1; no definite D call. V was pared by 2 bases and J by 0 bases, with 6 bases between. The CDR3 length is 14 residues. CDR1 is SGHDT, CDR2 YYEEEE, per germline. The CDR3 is CASSFSSSYNEQFF. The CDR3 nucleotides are TGTGCCAGCAGCTTTTCCAGCTCCTACAATGAGCAGTTCTTC.

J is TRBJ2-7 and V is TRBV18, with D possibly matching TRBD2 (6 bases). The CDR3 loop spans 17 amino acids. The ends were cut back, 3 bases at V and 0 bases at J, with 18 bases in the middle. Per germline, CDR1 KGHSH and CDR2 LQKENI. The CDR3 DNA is TGTGCCAGCTCACCCCTACTGGAGGGAGCGAGCTCCTACGAGCAGTACTTC. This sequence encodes CASSPLLEGASSYEQYF.

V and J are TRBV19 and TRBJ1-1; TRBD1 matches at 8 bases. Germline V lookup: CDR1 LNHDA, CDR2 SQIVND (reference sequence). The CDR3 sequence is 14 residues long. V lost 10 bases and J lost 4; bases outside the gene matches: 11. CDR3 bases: TGTGCCACCCGACCGACAGGGGAAGTCACTGAAGCTTTCTTT. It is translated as CATRPTGEVTEAFF.

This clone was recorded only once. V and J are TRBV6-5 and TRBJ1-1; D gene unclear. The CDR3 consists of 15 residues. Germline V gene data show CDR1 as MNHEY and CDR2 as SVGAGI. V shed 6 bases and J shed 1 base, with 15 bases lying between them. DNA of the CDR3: TGTGCCAGCAGGCCGTCGGCGACTGGGAACACTGAAGCTTTCTTT. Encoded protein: CASRPSATGNTEAFF.

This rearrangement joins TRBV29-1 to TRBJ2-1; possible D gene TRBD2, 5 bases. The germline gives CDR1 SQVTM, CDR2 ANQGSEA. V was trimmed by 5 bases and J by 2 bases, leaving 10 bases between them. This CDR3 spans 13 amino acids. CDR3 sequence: CSVSLATYNEQFF. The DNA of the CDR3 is TGCAGCGTTTCCCTAGCTACCTACAATGAGCAGTTCTTC.

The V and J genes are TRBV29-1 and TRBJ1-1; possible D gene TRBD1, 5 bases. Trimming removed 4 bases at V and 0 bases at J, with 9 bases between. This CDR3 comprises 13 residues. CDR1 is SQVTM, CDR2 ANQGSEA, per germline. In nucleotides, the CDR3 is TGCAGCGTTGGGGGCTTAATGAACACTGAAGCTTTCTTT. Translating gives CSVGGLMNTEAFF.

CDR3 bases: TGTGCCAGCAGCCCGGGGGGGTTTAATGAAAAACTGTTTTTT. Its translation is CASSPGGFNEKLFF. The chain joins TRBV5-4 to TRBJ1-4; the D gene is possibly TRBD1 (5 bases). The ends were cut back, 4 bases at V and 4 bases at J, with 11 bases in the middle. The CDR3 has 14 residues. Germline V gene sequence: CDR1 SGHNT, CDR2 YYREEE (reference sequence).

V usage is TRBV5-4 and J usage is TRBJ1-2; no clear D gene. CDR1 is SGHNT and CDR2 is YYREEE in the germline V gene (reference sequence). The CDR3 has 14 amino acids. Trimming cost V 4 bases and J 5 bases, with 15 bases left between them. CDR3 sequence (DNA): TGTGCCAGCAGCCTGAAGACGGAGGCGTATGGCTACACCTTC. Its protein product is CASSLKTEAYGYTF.